This T cell receptor (beta chain) was retrieved from a study of cytotoxic CD8 clonotypes in ibrutinib-treated CLL (dated by TCRdb to the early 2020s). Study-wide context: The cohort was composed of under 12 relapsed/refractory and fewer than 16 treatment-naive patients; IGHV unmutated status was identified in roughly 18 patients. Cryopreserved peripheral blood mononuclear cells were collected before treatment, at response, and at either disease progression or sustained remission. Responses were partial in approximately 24 patients and complete in 2; after median about 68 months follow-up, roughly 14 stayed in remission and around 12 progressed. On average, each sample had about 250,000 productive templates and almost 95,000 productive rearrangements. All remission and progressive disease samples were collected while patients were still receiving ibrutinib. Longitudinal samples were obtainable from about 30% of the roughly 90 participants in the trial. Response samples were obtained after a median of approximately twelve months of treatment, with a range of about 6 to 40 months. Paper-wide results and their limitations: Baseline clonality was found to be higher than that of age-matched healthy donors and was strongly correlated with circulating CD8+ T-cell counts. Public clonotypes were found to be uncommon and were observed to contract or remain stable during treatment; the increase in clonality was shown to reflect expansion of private clonotypes at ibrutinib response. At ibrutinib response clonality went up, during sustained remission it held steady, and at progression it dropped back toward baseline. Lymph node repertoires were not examined, and the timing of sampling was not matched between patients in sustained remission and those whose disease progressed.

Each clonotype received, on average, 10x coverage in deep resolution sequencing performed on a MiSeq, where the target depth lay between 1 in 1 million and 1 in 200,000 T cells. The immunoSEQ hsTCRB Kit was used to generate TCR beta libraries. The paper's data handling went like this. ImmunoSEQ Data Assistant and ImmunoSEQ Analyzer were used for data analysis, and V, D and J genes were assigned according to IMGT definitions. Clonality, with values ranging from 0 to 1, was calculated as one minus the normalized Shannon entropy of productive rearrangement frequencies. Only overrepresented clonotypes making up at least 0.05% of the repertoire of each patient were included in the public clonotype analysis. Repertoires from some twelve age-matched healthy donors in immuneACCESS were used as clonality controls. TCRdb took this table from immuneACCESS and kept in-frame rearrangements with V and J called. Such tables lack part of the clones; where checked against another copy, unresolved V genes explain under half of the gap, and the rest is unexplained. V, J and clone size reflect that table, while D and trimming were determined from the DNA. The sample includes 17,000 or so clones, with under 75% observed a single time. The ten largest clones add up to roughly 25% of the sample.

Trimming costs V 5 bases and J 4 bases, and their ends lie 9 bases apart. The CDR3 runs 13 residues from the cysteine to the phenylalanine. The only DNA kept is the CDR3, 39 bases in frame from the first base. Sequences SEHNR (CDR1) and FQNEAQ (CDR2) are obtained from the germline V gene (reference sequence). Points on this clone: It lacks a known antigen. No base quality values were provided; no much bigger clone lies one nucleotide off.

What this sample's time point label stands for: approximately eleven months on ibrutinib. For TCR beta library preparation, approximately 2 micrograms of genomic DNA were isolated from cryopreserved PBMCs. Longitudinal blood samples from CLL patients on ibrutinib monotherapy were analyzed using high-throughput TCR beta sequencing. The patients were enrolled in a single-center, open-label phase 2 trial of ibrutinib monotherapy. This clonotype originated in a human donor with chronic lymphocytic leukemia. This sequence uses TRBV7-9 and TRBJ1-5; a tentative D call is TRBD1 (5 bases match). Specimen: PBMCs, collected after 12 months of ibrutinib treatment. The CDR3 in this case is CASSRGVNQPQHF. The DNA is as follows: TGTGCCAGCAGCAGAGGGGTGAATCAGCCCCAGCATTTT.